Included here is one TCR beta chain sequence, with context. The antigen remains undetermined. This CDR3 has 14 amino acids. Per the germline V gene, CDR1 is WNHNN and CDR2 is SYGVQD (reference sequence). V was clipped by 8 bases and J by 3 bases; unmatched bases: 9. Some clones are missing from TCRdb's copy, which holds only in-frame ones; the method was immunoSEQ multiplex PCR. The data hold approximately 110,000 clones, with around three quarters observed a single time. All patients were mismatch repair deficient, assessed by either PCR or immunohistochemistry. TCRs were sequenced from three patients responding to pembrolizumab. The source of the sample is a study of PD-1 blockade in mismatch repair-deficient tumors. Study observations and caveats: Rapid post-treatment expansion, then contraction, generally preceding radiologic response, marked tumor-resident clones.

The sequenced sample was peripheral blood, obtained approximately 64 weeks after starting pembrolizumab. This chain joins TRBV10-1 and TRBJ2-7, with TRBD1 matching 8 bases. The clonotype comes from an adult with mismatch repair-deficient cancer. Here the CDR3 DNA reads TGCGCCAGCGGGGACAGGACATTCGACTACGAGCAGTACTTC. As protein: CASGDRTFDYEQYF.